This record covers a single T cell receptor beta chain. Its antigen is currently unknown. Use of 60 Vbeta and 13 Jbeta primers characterized the PCR. The repertoire was sequenced with immunoSEQ multiplex PCR; TCRdb's copy has only in-frame clones and lacks some. The data contain about 160,000 clones, around 78% of them singletons. The sample comes from a study of cytomegalovirus exposure and HLA in healthy donors. Study-wide results and limits: In a later analysis, HLA-C alleles had the fewest associated TCRs, DRB1 alleles the most. CMV antigen specificity was confirmed in vitro for three CMV-associated chains.

The specimen sequenced was PBMCs. The receptor's source is a man aged 40-49 years in good health and CMV-seronegative.

CDR3 bases: TGTGCCAGCTCACCTTTTGGAGTGACAGACGAGCAGTACTTC. It codes for CASSPFGVTDEQYF. V and J are TRBV18 and TRBJ2-7, with D possibly being TRBD1 (5 bases). The CDR3 runs 14 residues. Per the germline V gene, CDR1 is KGHSH and CDR2 is LQKENI. Trimming stripped 3 bases from V and 5 bases from J, with 14 bases between.